Listed below are T cell receptor beta chains from one sample, sequenced in a study of blood T cells in healthy people across ages. TCRdb called the 5' RACE reads again in MiXCR, with one record for every CDR3 protein. The table records hundreds of thousands of distinct CDR3 sequences, about 62% of them present only once. The source material was blood. These receptors were taken from a man in his thirties or forties in good health. Both conserved end residues are part of each CDR3. A D gene is named only where the DNA matches it firmly. Size is omitted from some rows. Given values are once, few, many or a class for expanded clones.

cdr3_length: 17
j_call: TRBJ2-1
d_call: NA
clone_size: NA
v_call: TRBV10-3
cdr3_nt: TGTGCCATCAGTGAGAGAGAGGCGGGGAGGACCTACAATGAGCAGTTCTTC
cdr3_aa: CAISEREAGRTYNEQFF

cdr3_length: 12
j_call: TRBJ2-7
d_call: TRBD1
clone_size: many
v_call: TRBV29-1
cdr3_nt: TGCAGCGTGCGGACAGGGCGCTACGAGCAGTACTTC
cdr3_aa: CSVRTGRYEQYF

cdr3_length: 14
j_call: TRBJ1-4
d_call: NA
clone_size: NA
v_call: TRBV20-1
cdr3_nt: TGCAGTGCTAGAGACGCATCCGGTGGTGAAAAACTGTTTTTT
cdr3_aa: CSARDASGGEKLFF

cdr3_length: 11
j_call: TRBJ1-1
d_call: TRBD1
clone_size: NA
v_call: TRBV29-1
cdr3_nt: TGCTGGGGACAGGGGAACACTGAAGCTTTCTTT
cdr3_aa: CWGQGNTEAFF

cdr3_length: 16
j_call: TRBJ2-1
d_call: TRBD2
clone_size: few
v_call: TRBV10-3
cdr3_nt: TGTGCCATCAGTGAGTCCGGGACTAGAAATAGCGATGAGCAGTTCTTC
cdr3_aa: CAISESGTRNSDEQFF

cdr3_length: 15
j_call: TRBJ2-1
d_call: TRBD1
clone_size: few
v_call: TRBV6-2/TRBV6-3
cdr3_nt: TGTGCCAGCAGCCAACCGGGACAGGGGGCCCATGAGCAGTTCTTC
cdr3_aa: CASSQPGQGAHEQFF

cdr3_length: 16
j_call: TRBJ2-1
d_call: NA
clone_size: few
v_call: TRBV12-2
cdr3_nt: TGTGCAAGTCGCTTAAGCCGGGACTGCTCCTACAATGAGCAGTTCTTC
cdr3_aa: CASRLSRDCSYNEQFF

cdr3_length: 14
j_call: TRBJ2-7
d_call: NA
clone_size: few
v_call: TRBV6-2/TRBV6-3
cdr3_nt: TGTGCCAGCAGTGACCGGGACGATACCTACGAGCAGTACTTC
cdr3_aa: CASSDRDDTYEQYF

cdr3_length: 13
j_call: TRBJ2-7
d_call: TRBD2
clone_size: NA
v_call: TRBV20-1
cdr3_nt: TGCAGTGCTCTTAGCGGGACCCGCTACGAGCAGTACTTC
cdr3_aa: CSALSGTRYEQYF

cdr3_length: 15
j_call: TRBJ2-5
d_call: NA
clone_size: few
v_call: TRBV4-2
cdr3_nt: TGTGCCAGCAGCCCTCAAGAGGATGAGTGGGAGACCCAGTACTTC
cdr3_aa: CASSPQEDEWETQYF

cdr3_length: 14
j_call: TRBJ2-1
d_call: NA
clone_size: NA
v_call: TRBV9
cdr3_nt: TGTGCCAGCAGCGGTACACATGGCTACAATGAGCAGTTCTTC
cdr3_aa: CASSGTHGYNEQFF

cdr3_length: 12
j_call: TRBJ1-2
d_call: NA
clone_size: few
v_call: TRBV7-9
cdr3_nt: TGTGCCAGCAGCTTCCCTGACTATGGCTACACCTTC
cdr3_aa: CASSFPDYGYTF

cdr3_length: 15
j_call: TRBJ2-7
d_call: NA
clone_size: few
v_call: TRBV4-2
cdr3_nt: TGTGCCAGCAGCCCCCGAGGGGCCGACTCCTACGAGCAGTACTTC
cdr3_aa: CASSPRGADSYEQYF

cdr3_length: 13
j_call: TRBJ2-5
d_call: NA
clone_size: NA
v_call: TRBV9
cdr3_nt: TGTGCCAGCAGCGTAGATATCGCGGAGACCCAGTACTTC
cdr3_aa: CASSVDIAETQYF

cdr3_length: 12
j_call: TRBJ2-5
d_call: TRBD2
clone_size: NA
v_call: TRBV20-1
cdr3_nt: TGCAGTGCACCGGGACTAACGGAGACCCAGTACTTC
cdr3_aa: CSAPGLTETQYF

cdr3_length: 16
j_call: TRBJ2-1
d_call: NA
clone_size: NA
v_call: TRBV3-1
cdr3_nt: TGTGCCAGCAGCCAAGCACAGGGGCGGGGTGGGGAGACCCAGTTCTTC
cdr3_aa: CASSQAQGRGGETQFF

cdr3_length: 13
j_call: TRBJ2-1
d_call: NA
clone_size: once
v_call: TRBV3-1
cdr3_nt: TGTGCCAGCAGCCGACAACTAGGGGCTGGCCAGTTCTTC
cdr3_aa: CASSRQLGAGQFF

cdr3_length: 15
j_call: TRBJ2-3
d_call: TRBD1
clone_size: NA
v_call: TRBV28
cdr3_nt: TGTGCCAGCACCTTAGGACAGGGGGACACAGATACGCAGTATTTT
cdr3_aa: CASTLGQGDTDTQYF

cdr3_length: 16
j_call: TRBJ2-1
d_call: NA
clone_size: NA
v_call: TRBV20-1
cdr3_nt: TGCAGTGCTAGAGATTCCGCACGCAGGGCCTACAATGAGCAGTTCTTC
cdr3_aa: CSARDSARRAYNEQFF

cdr3_length: 13
j_call: TRBJ2-1
d_call: NA
clone_size: NA
v_call: TRBV24-1
cdr3_nt: TGTGCCACCAGTGTGGGCGGGATAAATGAGCAGTTCTTC
cdr3_aa: CATSVGGINEQFF

cdr3_length: 15
j_call: TRBJ2-7
d_call: TRBD1
clone_size: NA
v_call: TRBV20-1
cdr3_nt: TGCAGTGCTAGACATGACAGGGAAGAGATCTACGAGCAGTACTTC
cdr3_aa: CSARHDREEIYEQYF

cdr3_length: 14
j_call: TRBJ2-7
d_call: NA
clone_size: NA
v_call: TRBV5-1
cdr3_nt: TGCGCCAGCAGCTTGAGGGTAGGGCCCTACGAGCAGTACTTC
cdr3_aa: CASSLRVGPYEQYF

cdr3_length: 17
j_call: TRBJ2-3
d_call: TRBD2
clone_size: NA
v_call: TRBV5-1
cdr3_nt: TGCGCCAGCAGCGTGACGTTAGCGGGGGCCTCCACAGATACGCAGTATTTT
cdr3_aa: CASSVTLAGASTDTQYF

cdr3_length: 16
j_call: TRBJ2-1
d_call: NA
clone_size: few
v_call: TRBV12-3/TRBV12-4
cdr3_nt: TGTGCCAGCATCGACCAACTCAAAAGCTCCTACAATGAGCAGTTCTTC
cdr3_aa: CASIDQLKSSYNEQFF

cdr3_length: 14
j_call: TRBJ1-2
d_call: NA
clone_size: NA
v_call: TRBV9
cdr3_nt: TGTGCCAGCAGCACCCGGGGTTCCGCCTATGGCTACACCTTC
cdr3_aa: CASSTRGSAYGYTF

cdr3_length: 11
j_call: TRBJ2-1
d_call: NA
clone_size: once
v_call: TRBV6-5
cdr3_nt: TGTGCCAGCACTCAGTACAGTGAGCAGTTCTTC
cdr3_aa: CASTQYSEQFF

cdr3_length: 13
j_call: TRBJ1-5
d_call: NA
clone_size: NA
v_call: TRBV7-2
cdr3_nt: TGTGCCAGCAGCTTACGGGGACGGCAGCCCCAGCATTTT
cdr3_aa: CASSLRGRQPQHF

cdr3_length: 15
j_call: TRBJ2-1
d_call: TRBD1
clone_size: NA
v_call: TRBV6-1
cdr3_nt: TGTGCCAGCAGTGAAGCTTGGGACAGCTACAATGAGCAGTTCTTC
cdr3_aa: CASSEAWDSYNEQFF

cdr3_length: 18
j_call: TRBJ2-1
d_call: TRBD2
clone_size: once
v_call: TRBV20-1
cdr3_nt: TGCAGTGCTAGAGATCTGACTAGCGGGAGGTTCTCCTACAATGAGCAGTTCTTC
cdr3_aa: CSARDLTSGRFSYNEQFF

cdr3_length: 17
j_call: TRBJ1-6
d_call: NA
clone_size: few
v_call: TRBV4-1
cdr3_nt: TGCGCCAGCAGCCAAGATCGTTCTGGACAAGATAATTCACCCCTCCACTTT
cdr3_aa: CASSQDRSGQDNSPLHF

cdr3_length: 17
j_call: TRBJ2-1
d_call: TRBD2
clone_size: NA
v_call: TRBV4-3
cdr3_nt: TGCGCCAGCAGCCAGGACAGGGGGACTAGCGGGAGAAATGAGCAGTTCTTC
cdr3_aa: CASSQDRGTSGRNEQFF

cdr3_length: 13
j_call: TRBJ2-2
d_call: NA
clone_size: NA
v_call: TRBV6-5
cdr3_nt: TGTGCCAGCAGTTACGTATCCGGCGGGGAGCTGTTTTTT
cdr3_aa: CASSYVSGGELFF

cdr3_length: 15
j_call: TRBJ2-7
d_call: TRBD1
clone_size: NA
v_call: TRBV12-3/TRBV12-4
cdr3_nt: TGTGCCAGCACCCGACAGGGGGTAAGCTCCTACGAGCAGTACTTC
cdr3_aa: CASTRQGVSSYEQYF

cdr3_length: 13
j_call: TRBJ1-6
d_call: NA
clone_size: NA
v_call: TRBV15
cdr3_nt: TGTGCCACGGGGGGATCCTTAGGATCACCCCTCCACTTT
cdr3_aa: CATGGSLGSPLHF

cdr3_length: 15
j_call: TRBJ1-2
d_call: NA
clone_size: NA
v_call: TRBV6-5
cdr3_nt: TGTGCCAGCAGTTACTCGGTACTCATGACTAACGGCTACACCTTC
cdr3_aa: CASSYSVLMTNGYTF

cdr3_length: 11
j_call: TRBJ1-4
d_call: NA
clone_size: NA
v_call: TRBV20-1
cdr3_nt: TGCAGTGCCCGGCGATATGAAAAACTGTTTTTT
cdr3_aa: CSARRYEKLFF

cdr3_length: 19
j_call: TRBJ1-5
d_call: TRBD1
clone_size: NA
v_call: TRBV6-2/TRBV6-3
cdr3_nt: TGTGCCAGCAGTCAATCTTACAGGGGGCCTGACTTTGGCAATCAGCCCCAGCATTTT
cdr3_aa: CASSQSYRGPDFGNQPQHF

cdr3_length: 14
j_call: TRBJ2-3
d_call: NA
clone_size: NA
v_call: TRBV18
cdr3_nt: TGTGCCAGCTCACCATTTGGTGGATCCGATACGCAGTATTTT
cdr3_aa: CASSPFGGSDTQYF

cdr3_length: 13
j_call: TRBJ2-1
d_call: NA
clone_size: many
v_call: TRBV11-2
cdr3_nt: TGTGCCAGCAGCATCGACAGATACAATGAGCAGTTCTTC
cdr3_aa: CASSIDRYNEQFF

cdr3_length: 14
j_call: TRBJ2-1
d_call: TRBD2
clone_size: NA
v_call: TRBV20-1
cdr3_nt: TGCAGTGCTGGGACTAGCGGTTCGAGGGATGAGCAGTTCTTC
cdr3_aa: CSAGTSGSRDEQFF

cdr3_length: 16
j_call: TRBJ2-2
d_call: NA
clone_size: NA
v_call: TRBV2
cdr3_nt: TGTGCCAGCAGAGCCCTACAGGGCGATGGGACCGGGGAGCTGTTTTTT
cdr3_aa: CASRALQGDGTGELFF

cdr3_length: 15
j_call: TRBJ2-1
d_call: TRBD2
clone_size: NA
v_call: TRBV6-6
cdr3_nt: TGTGCCGGCAGTTGGACTAGCGGGGGGTTCTATGAGCAGTTCTTC
cdr3_aa: CAGSWTSGGFYEQFF

cdr3_length: 17
j_call: TRBJ2-7
d_call: TRBD2
clone_size: few
v_call: TRBV4-1
cdr3_nt: TGCGCCAGCAGCCACCAAGGACTAGCGGGAGATGCCTACGAGCAGTACTTC
cdr3_aa: CASSHQGLAGDAYEQYF

cdr3_length: 9
j_call: TRBJ2-1
d_call: NA
clone_size: once
v_call: TRBV21-1
cdr3_nt: TGTGCCAGCAGCAATGAGCAGTTCTTC
cdr3_aa: CASSNEQFF

cdr3_length: 14
j_call: TRBJ2-6
d_call: NA
clone_size: few
v_call: TRBV9
cdr3_nt: TGTGCCAGCAGCATCAGCTCTGGGGCCAACGTCCTGACTTTC
cdr3_aa: CASSISSGANVLTF